One sample yielded the 21 T cell receptor beta chains listed below, sequenced in a study of blood T cell repertoires in COVID-19. Libraries were prepared by immunoSEQ multiplex PCR; TCRdb keeps only in-frame clonotypes and omits some of them. The sample comprises approximately 200,000 clones, about 82% of which are singletons, and 4.5% to 5.5% rests with the top ten. The sequenced material came from peripheral blood. The source of these receptors is a woman aged 25-40 years with acute or convalescent COVID-19.

The V call is TRBV4-2, the J call TRBJ2-3, with TRBD2 as a possible D gene (5 bases). Germline CDR1 is LGHNA and CDR2 is YNFKEQ. V shed 1 base and J shed 0 bases, with 20 bases lying between them. The CDR3 has 19 amino acids. The CDR3 sequence: CASSQAGGGGRVSTDTQYF. The CDR3 DNA follows: TGTGCCAGCAGCCAAGCTGGCGGAGGCGGGCGGGTTAGCACAGATACGCAGTATTTT.

The rearrangement uses TRBV28 and TRBJ1-4, with 9 bases identical to TRBD1. Trimming removed 4 bases from V and 8 bases from J; junction bases left unmatched: 11. Germline CDR1 and CDR2: MDHEN and SYDVKM. The CDR3 loop spans 16 amino acids. CDR3 amino acids: CASSSVLGQGVEKLFF. For the CDR3, the DNA is TGTGCCAGCAGTTCGGTTTTGGGACAGGGAGTCGAAAAACTGTTTTTT.

The chain employs TRBV5-4 and TRBJ2-7; 8 positions agree with TRBD1. Per the germline V gene, CDR1 is SGHNT and CDR2 is YYREEE (reference sequence). This CDR3 contains 15 residues. Trimming cost V 0 bases and J 2 bases; bases outside gene matches: 4. CDR3 DNA: TGTGCCAGCAGCTTGGAAGGGACAGGCCCCTACGAGCAGTACTTC. Its translation is CASSLEGTGPYEQYF. The full variable domain, rest sourced from reference TRBV5-4 and TRBJ2-7, is ETGVTQSPTHLIKTRGQQVTLRCSSQSGHNTVSWYQQALGQGPQFIFQYYREEENGRGNFPPRFSGLQFPNYSSELNVNALELDDSALYLCASSLEGTGPYEQYFGPGTRLTVT.

The V gene is TRBV10-3, the J gene TRBJ2-5; TRBD1 is a possible D gene (6 bases). The CDR3 consists of 14 residues. V lost 3 bases to trimming and J lost 5 bases, with 13 bases between them. The germline gives CDR1 ENHRY, CDR2 SYGVKD. The CDR3 is CAISEVGGSETQYF. In DNA form, the CDR3 reads TGTGCCATCAGTGAAGTAGGGGGATCGGAGACCCAGTACTTC.

The chain is built from TRBV29-1 and TRBJ1-1, with D uncertain. The germline gives CDR1 SQVTM, CDR2 ANQGSEA. The CDR3 is 11 amino acids. Trimming cost V 7 bases and J 6 bases, with 12 bases left between them. CDR3 DNA sequence: TGCAGCGGTAGGAGCAACGCTGAAGCTTTCTTT. It yields the protein CSGRSNAEAFF.

The rearrangement links TRBV15 to TRBJ2-5; 7 bases are shared with TRBD2. Germline V CDR1 and CDR2: LNHNV, YYDKDF (reference sequence). This CDR3 region has 17 residues. V lost 0 bases, J lost 5 bases, and 12 bases stayed unmatched. DNA for the CDR3: TGTGCCACCAGCAGAGAAGGTGGCGGGAGCGCGGATGAGACCCAGTACTTC. Encoded protein: CATSREGGGSADETQYF.

V is TRBV7-9 and J is TRBJ2-1; 10 bases align to TRBD1. V dropped 0 bases and J dropped 6; count of bases not matched to a gene: 2. The germline CDR1 and CDR2 sequences are SEHNR and FQNEAQ (reference sequence). The CDR3 is 15 amino acids. CDR3 region: CASSLARTGGNEQFF. CDR3 nucleotide sequence: TGTGCCAGCAGCTTAGCCCGGACAGGGGGCAATGAGCAGTTCTTC. The complete variable domain, with remaining parts taken from reference TRBV7-9 and TRBJ2-1, reads DTGVSQNPRHKITKRGQNVTFRCDPISEHNRLYWYRQTLGQGPEFLTYFQNEAQLEKSRLLSDRFSAERPKGSFSTLEIQRTEQGDSAMYLCASSLARTGGNEQFFGPGTRLTVL.

V usage is TRBV19 and J usage is TRBJ2-5; TRBD1 aligns across 8 bases. The length of the CDR3 is 18 residues. CDR1 and CDR2 from the germline V gene are LNHDA and SQIVND (reference sequence). Trimming took 7 bases from V and 0 from J; bases not matched to a gene: 16. CDR3 sequence reads: CASINTDRDVSYQETQYF. In DNA form, the CDR3 reads TGTGCCAGTATCAATACGGACAGGGACGTTTCGTACCAAGAGACCCAGTACTTC.

The CDR3: CASSMLLGRQETQYF. CDR3 nucleotide sequence: TGTGCCAGCAGCATGCTATTGGGCAGACAAGAGACCCAGTACTTC. The chain recombines TRBV5-6 with TRBJ2-5; D uncertain. CDR1 SGHDT and CDR2 YYEEEE come from the germline V gene. There are 15 residues in the CDR3. V shed 4 bases and J shed 2 bases, with 15 bases lying between them.

V and J are TRBV9 and TRBJ1-6; D is possibly TRBD1 (5 bases). In germline, CDR1 is SGDLS, CDR2 YYNGEE. Trimming removed 5 bases from V and 7 bases from J, with 10 bases in between. This CDR3 region has 13 residues. The CDR3 sequence: CASRAGNNSPLHF. The CDR3 DNA follows: TGTGCCAGCAGGGCAGGGAACAATTCACCCCTCCACTTT.

This chain connects TRBV7-2 to TRBJ1-1; 8 nucleotides agree with TRBD1. V was pared by 1 base and J by 3 bases, with 16 bases of the junction left unmatched. The CDR3 has 19 amino acids. CDR1 is SGHTA and CDR2 is FQGNSA in the germline V gene. As DNA, the CDR3 is TGTGCCAGCAGCTTAGACCAAATTGCGGACAGGGCGGAAGACACTGAAGCTTTCTTT. It yields the protein CASSLDQIADRAEDTEAFF.

This chain connects TRBV7-8 to TRBJ2-3, with 10 nucleotides matching TRBD2. This CDR3 region has 16 residues. The V segment lost 2 bases and the J segment 5 bases; nucleotides outside the gene matches: 7. The germline gives CDR1 SGHVS, CDR2 FQNEAQ. This CDR3 is CASSLKAGGRGDTQYF. CDR3 nucleotide sequence: TGTGCCAGCAGCTTAAAAGCGGGGGGGCGTGGAGATACGCAGTATTTT. Supplemented by reference TRBV7-8 and TRBJ2-3, the full variable domain reads GAGVSQSPRYKVAKRGQDVALRCDPISGHVSLFWYQQALGQGPEFLTYFQNEAQLDKSGLPSDRFFAERPEGSVSTLKIQRTQQEDSAVYLCASSLKAGGRGDTQYFGPGTRLTVL.

The chain couples TRBV2 to TRBJ2-1; TRBD2 agrees at 10 bases. This CDR3 region has 17 residues. V shed 2 bases and J 9 bases; nucleotides not matched to a gene: 13. The V gene's germline CDR1 is SNHLY and CDR2 FYNNEI. CDR3 protein: CASSEWTSGAFGGEQFF. As DNA, the CDR3 is TGTGCCAGCAGTGAATGGACTAGCGGTGCCTTCGGGGGTGAGCAGTTCTTC. The full variable domain, in which reference TRBV2 and TRBJ2-1 provide the parts outside the CDR3, is EPEVTQTPSHQVTQMGQEVILRCVPISNHLYFYWYRQILGQKVEFLVSFYNNEISEKSEIFDDQFSVERPDGSNFTLKIRSTKLEDSAMYFCASSEWTSGAFGGEQFFGPGTRLTVL.

This clone has more than one count but fewer than ten. The V call is TRBV6-5, the J call TRBJ2-6; D gene ambiguous. The CDR3 has 15 residues. V lost 6 bases, J lost 2 bases, and 11 bases lay in between. Germline assignment: CDR1 MNHEY and CDR2 SVGAGI. CDR3 amino acids: CASRPSVAGANVLTF. The DNA for the CDR3 is TGTGCCAGCAGACCCAGCGTCGCTGGGGCCAACGTCCTGACTTTC.

The CDR3 nucleotides are TGTGCCAGCAGCCCGTCGGGACTCCCGACAGATACGCAGTATTTT. The encoded protein is CASSPSGLPTDTQYF. The J gene is TRBJ2-3, the V gene TRBV3-1 (or the pseudogene TRBV3-2); tentative D call: TRBD2 (6 bases). V lost 4 bases, J lost 3 bases, and 14 bases lay in between. Germline values: CDR1 LGHDT, CDR2 YNNKEL (reference sequence). The CDR3 runs 15 residues.

This clone was detected once. V gene TRBV5-1 combines with J gene TRBJ2-3, with 7 bases fitting TRBD1. Germline V CDR1 and CDR2: SGHRS, YFSETQ. This CDR3 contains 13 residues. Trimming took 4 bases from V and 3 from J; bases not matched to a gene: 2. This CDR3 reads CASSPGQTDTQYF. CDR3 nucleotide sequence: TGCGCCAGCAGCCCGGGACAGACAGATACGCAGTATTTT.

The chain is built from TRBV14 and TRBJ2-6; the match to TRBD2 covers 7 bases. Trimming at V came to 1 base and at J to 6 bases, leaving 3 bases not matched to a gene. The CDR3 extends over 15 amino acids. Per the germline V gene, CDR1 is SGHDN and CDR2 is FVKESK. The CDR3 sequence: CASSQGGGLANVLTF. The CDR3 bases are TGTGCCAGCAGCCAAGGCGGGGGACTGGCCAACGTCCTGACTTTC.

This chain links TRBV3-1 (or the pseudogene TRBV3-2) with TRBJ1-1; D perhaps matches TRBD1 (6 bases). V was cut by 0 bases and J by 5 bases, with 22 bases left in between. Looked up from germline, CDR1 is LGHDT and CDR2 is YNNKEL (reference sequence). This CDR3 comprises 18 residues. CDR3 coding DNA: TGTGCCAGCAGCCAAGATATGGCCCAGGGGCGATCCCTTACTGAAGCTTTCTTT. This codes for CASSQDMAQGRSLTEAFF.

A word on this clone: Other DNA variants within this sample encode the same CDR3. This chain connects TRBV7-2 to TRBJ2-7; D might be TRBD2 (6 bases). The CDR3 runs 14 residues. Germline CDR1 and CDR2: SGHTA and FQGNSA. V dropped 6 bases and J dropped 0 bases, with 12 bases sitting between them. The CDR3 is CASRLPGVSYEQYF. The CDR3 DNA is TGTGCCAGCAGGCTTCCGGGAGTCTCCTACGAGCAGTACTTC.

The CDR3 loop is CSATGGPGNTIYF. DNA for the CDR3: TGCAGCGCCACAGGGGGCCCTGGAAACACCATATATTTT. This sequence joins TRBV29-1 and TRBJ1-3; 9 bases are shared with TRBD1. The CDR3 contains 13 residues. Germline V gene lookup returns CDR1 SQVTM and CDR2 ANQGSEA. Trimming cost V 7 bases and J 2 bases; bases outside gene matches: 3.

The V gene is TRBV11-1, the J gene TRBJ1-5; no definite D call. CDR1 and CDR2 from the germline V gene are SGHAT and FQDESV (reference sequence). Trimming shortened V by 1 base and J by 6 bases, and 7 bases separated the two germline ends. The CDR3 covers 13 residues. The CDR3 nucleotides read TGTGCCAGCAGCTTAGGGGGAGGTCAGCCCCAGCATTTT. Translating it yields CASSLGGGQPQHF.